This TCR beta chain derives from a study of blood T cell repertoires in COVID-19. Study-wide context: COVID-19 samples collected from the United States, Italy and Spain covered acute and convalescent phases. PBMCs, B-cell-depleted T cells, or T cells were the source of the cDNA or gDNA that made up the material.

Only in-frame clones appear in the TCRdb table, and some are missing; sequencing was by immunoSEQ multiplex PCR. The sample records 55,000 to 75,000 clones, roughly 77% being singletons. What was sequenced was peripheral blood. The TCR originated in a human donor in a cohort sampled during active COVID-19.

The CDR3 sequence is CASSEGQANYGYTF. In DNA form, the CDR3 reads TGTGCCAGCAGTGAAGGACAGGCTAACTATGGCTACACCTTC. V is TRBV28 and J is TRBJ1-2, with 7 bases identical to TRBD1. The V gene's germline CDR1 is MDHEN and CDR2 SYDVKM. Trimming took 5 bases from V and 0 from J; bases not matched to a gene: 3. The CDR3 sequence is 14 residues long.